This TCR beta chain emerged from a study of blood T cell repertoires in COVID-19. Study overall: Samples came from the United States, Italy and Spain, spanning acute and convalescent COVID-19.

As handled by the study authors: Amplification of reference gene primers provided the estimated nucleated cell counts. Generated by immunoSEQ multiplex PCR, the TCRdb table keeps only in-frame clones and is missing some. That table furnishes V, J and clone size, whereas the DNA furnished D and trimming. The sample contains some 100,000 clones, about 91% of which appear only once. From germline, CDR1 is SGHRS and CDR2 YFSETQ. This CDR3 has 14 residues. Between the trimmed V and J ends, which lost 9 bases and 2 bases, there was a span of 17 bases. The rearrangement uses TRBV5-1 and TRBJ1-1, with D possibly matching TRBD1 (6 bases). Sequenced material: peripheral blood. The source is a human donor with active COVID-19. The donor label of this sample is uncertain. The CDR3 coding sequence is TGCGCCACCCGTACCACAGGGAGCAACACTGAAGCTTTCTTT. This encodes CATRTTGSNTEAFF.